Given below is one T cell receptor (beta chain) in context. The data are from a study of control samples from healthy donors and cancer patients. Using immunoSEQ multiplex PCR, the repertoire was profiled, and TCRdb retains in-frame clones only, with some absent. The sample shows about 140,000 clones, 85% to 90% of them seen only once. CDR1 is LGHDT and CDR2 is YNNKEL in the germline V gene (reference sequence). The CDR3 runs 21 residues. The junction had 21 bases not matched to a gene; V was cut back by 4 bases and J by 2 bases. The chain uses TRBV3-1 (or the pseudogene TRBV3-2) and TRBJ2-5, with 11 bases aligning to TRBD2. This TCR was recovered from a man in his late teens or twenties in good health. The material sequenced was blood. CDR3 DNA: TGTGCCAGCAGCCCACACCGGGGACTAGCGGTCGGGTGCCCTAGGCAAGAGACCCAGTACTTC. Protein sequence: CASSPHRGLAVGCPRQETQYF.